The 7 T cell receptor beta chains listed next were all sequenced from one sample in a study of blood T cell repertoires in COVID-19. TCRdb's copy holds only in-frame clones and misses some; the assay was immunoSEQ multiplex PCR. The sample lists about 160,000 clones, about 80% occurring once. Sequencing was done on a sample of peripheral blood. Source of these receptors: a woman aged 80 or over with acute or convalescent COVID-19.

This clone was recorded a few times. V gene TRBV18 combines with J gene TRBJ2-5, with 10 bases lining up with TRBD1. J lost 1 base, V lost 3 bases, and 5 bases had no gene match. The CDR3 extends over 16 amino acids. Germline assignment: CDR1 KGHSH and CDR2 LQKENI. The DNA of the CDR3 is TGTGCCAGCTCACCTGGGACAGGGGTCCCCCAAGAGACCCAGTACTTC. Residues: CASSPGTGVPQETQYF.

The rearrangement joins TRBV29-1 to TRBJ1-3; the D gene is possibly TRBD1 (6 bases). This CDR3 is built from 13 residues. Germline values: CDR1 SQVTM, CDR2 ANQGSEA. V was trimmed by 4 bases and J by 2 bases, leaving 9 bases between them. This CDR3 reads CSVGGGPGNTIYF. DNA of the CDR3: TGCAGCGTTGGGGGGGGCCCTGGAAACACCATATATTTT.

This clone occurred a few times. The same CDR3 also results from other DNA sequences found in this sample. V is TRBV6-6 and J is TRBJ1-3, with no clear D. Per germline, CDR1 MNHNY and CDR2 SVGAGI (reference sequence). V dropped 4 bases and J dropped 4 bases, with 8 bases sitting between them. This CDR3 has 13 residues. For the CDR3, the DNA is TGTGCCAGCAGTTTTTCAGGCGGAAACACCATATATTTT. Translating it yields CASSFSGGNTIYF.

The chain employs TRBV24-1 and TRBJ2-2; no definite D call. Trimming took off 6 bases at V and 0 bases at J, with 10 bases between the two ends. The CDR3 extends over 15 amino acids. Germline CDR1 KGHDR, CDR2 SFDVKD. As DNA, the CDR3 is TGTGCCACCAGTAACTCCGTGACGAACACCGGGGAGCTGTTTTTT. As protein: CATSNSVTNTGELFF.

The rearrangement links TRBV18 to TRBJ1-1; D is possibly TRBD1 (6 bases). V was shortened by 6 bases and J by 5 bases, with 13 bases between the two germline ends. Germline CDR1 reads KGHSH; CDR2 reads LQKENI. This CDR3 region has 13 residues. This CDR3 reads CASSSTGLTEAFF. As DNA, the CDR3 is TGTGCCAGCTCGTCAACAGGGTTGACTGAAGCTTTCTTT.

The gene calls are TRBV19 and TRBJ2-1, with 7 bases aligning to TRBD2. Germline CDR1 is LNHDA and CDR2 is SQIVND (reference sequence). The CDR3 runs to 16 residues. J lost 8 bases, V lost 3 bases, and 13 bases had no gene match. The CDR3 DNA follows: TGTGCCAGTAGTATCACGGGAGGCCCGACCGGGGATGAGCAGTTCTTC. Translated: CASSITGGPTGDEQFF.

The genes are TRBV6-5 and TRBJ2-7; D is perhaps TRBD1 (6 bases). CDR1 is MNHEY, CDR2 SVGAGI, per germline. The length of the CDR3 is 15 residues. V was clipped by 6 bases and J by 4 bases, with 19 bases between them. The CDR3 region is CASRGMGQGSYEQYF. For the CDR3, the DNA is TGTGCCAGCAGAGGGATGGGGCAGGGGTCTTACGAGCAGTACTTC.